This T cell receptor beta chain was profiled in a study of STAT5B mutations in CD4+ large granular lymphocyte leukemia. Study-level information: Anti-CD4 microbead selection came after CD8+ cell depletion in cryopreserved samples.

Regarding this clone: The antigen is unknown.

Regarding the study as a whole: Without putative leukemic clones, patient CD4-sorted repertoires remained more clonal than healthy CD4+ repertoires.

Only in-frame clones appear in the TCRdb table, and some are missing; sequencing was by immunoSEQ multiplex PCR. The repertoire consists of approximately 160 clones, with nearly 80% occurring once and the leading ten covering 97% to 99%. The V gene's germline CDR1 is LNHDA and CDR2 SQIVND (reference sequence). V was cut by 1 base and J by 3 bases, with 10 bases left in between. The CDR3 consists of 14 residues. The chain joins TRBV19 to TRBJ2-7; a weak D match, TRBD2 (6 bases). Sequences were obtained from PBMCs. This sequence originates from a man older than 75 with CD4+ T-cell large granular lymphocyte leukemia. DNA for the CDR3: TGTGCCAGTAGTATAGGAGCGGGTGACTACGAGCAGTACTTC. Its protein is CASSIGAGDYEQYF.